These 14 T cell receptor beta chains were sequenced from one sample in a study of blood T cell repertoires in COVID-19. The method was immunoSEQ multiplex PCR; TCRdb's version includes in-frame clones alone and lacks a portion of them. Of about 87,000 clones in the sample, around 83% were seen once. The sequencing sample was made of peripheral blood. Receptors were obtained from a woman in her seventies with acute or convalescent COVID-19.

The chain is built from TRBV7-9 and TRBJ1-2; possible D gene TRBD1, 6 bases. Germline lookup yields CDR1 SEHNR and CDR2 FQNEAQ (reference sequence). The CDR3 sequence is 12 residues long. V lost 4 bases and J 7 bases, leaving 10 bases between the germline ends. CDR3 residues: CASSSTGSGYTF. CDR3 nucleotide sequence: TGTGCCAGCAGCTCTACAGGGTCTGGCTACACCTTC.

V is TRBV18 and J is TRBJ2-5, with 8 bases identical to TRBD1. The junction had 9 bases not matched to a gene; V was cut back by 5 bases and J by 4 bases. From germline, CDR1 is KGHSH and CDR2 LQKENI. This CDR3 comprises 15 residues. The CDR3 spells CASSIGQGRAETQYF. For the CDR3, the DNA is TGTGCCAGCTCAATAGGACAGGGCCGGGCAGAGACCCAGTACTTC.

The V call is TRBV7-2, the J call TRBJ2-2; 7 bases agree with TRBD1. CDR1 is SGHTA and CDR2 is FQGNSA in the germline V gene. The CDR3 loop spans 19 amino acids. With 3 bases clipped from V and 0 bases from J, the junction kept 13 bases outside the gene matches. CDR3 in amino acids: CASSFQPQIDRANTGELFF. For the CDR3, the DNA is TGTGCCAGCAGCTTCCAACCCCAAATAGACAGGGCGAACACCGGGGAGCTGTTTTTT. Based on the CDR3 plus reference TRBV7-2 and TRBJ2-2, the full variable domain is GAGVSQSPSNKVTEKGKDVELRCDPISGHTALYWYRQSLGQGLEFLIYFQGNSAPDKSGLPSDRFSAERTGGSVSTLTIQRTQQEDSAVYLCASSFQPQIDRANTGELFFGEGSRLTVL.

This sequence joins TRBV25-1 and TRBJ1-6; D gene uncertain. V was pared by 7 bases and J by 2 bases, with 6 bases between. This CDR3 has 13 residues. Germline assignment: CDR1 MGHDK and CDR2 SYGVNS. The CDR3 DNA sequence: TGTGCCAGCACGGGTACCTATAATTCACCCCTCCACTTT. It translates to CASTGTYNSPLHF.

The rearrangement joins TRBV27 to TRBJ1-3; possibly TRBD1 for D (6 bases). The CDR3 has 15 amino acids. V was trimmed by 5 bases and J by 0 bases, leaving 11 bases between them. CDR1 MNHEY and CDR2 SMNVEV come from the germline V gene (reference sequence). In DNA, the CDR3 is TGTGCCAGCAGTACAGGGACATACTCTGGAAACACCATATATTTT. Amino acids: CASSTGTYSGNTIYF.

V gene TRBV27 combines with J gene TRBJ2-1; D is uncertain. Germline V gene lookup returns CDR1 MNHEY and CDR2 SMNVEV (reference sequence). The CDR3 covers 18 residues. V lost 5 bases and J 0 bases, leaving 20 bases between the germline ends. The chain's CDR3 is CASSPLRTDFYSYNEQFF. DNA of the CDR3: TGTGCCAGCAGTCCCCTCCGCACAGATTTCTACTCCTACAATGAGCAGTTCTTC.

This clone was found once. CDR3 loop: CASSSLGGTSGGYQETQYF. CDR3 nucleotides: TGTGCCAGTAGTAGTCTTGGGGGGACTAGCGGGGGCTACCAAGAGACCCAGTACTTC. The V call is TRBV19, the J call TRBJ2-5, with TRBD2 matching over 14 bases. Per the germline V gene, CDR1 is LNHDA and CDR2 is SQIVND (reference sequence). The CDR3 spans 19 residues. After removal of 4 bases from V and 0 bases from J, the junction contained 10 bases not matched to a gene.

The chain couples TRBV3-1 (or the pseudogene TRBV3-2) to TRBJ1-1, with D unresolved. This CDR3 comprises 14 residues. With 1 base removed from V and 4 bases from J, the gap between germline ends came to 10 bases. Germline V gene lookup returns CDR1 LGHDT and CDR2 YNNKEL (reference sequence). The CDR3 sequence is CASSQGRSGTEAFF. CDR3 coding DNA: TGTGCCAGCAGCCAAGGACGGAGTGGCACTGAAGCTTTCTTT.

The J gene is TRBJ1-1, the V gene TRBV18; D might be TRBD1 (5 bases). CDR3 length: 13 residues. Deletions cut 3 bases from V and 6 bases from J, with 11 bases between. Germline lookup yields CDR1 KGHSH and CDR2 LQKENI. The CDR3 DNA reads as TGTGCCAGCTCACCTTTCGGGACTCCTGAAGCTTTCTTT. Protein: CASSPFGTPEAFF.

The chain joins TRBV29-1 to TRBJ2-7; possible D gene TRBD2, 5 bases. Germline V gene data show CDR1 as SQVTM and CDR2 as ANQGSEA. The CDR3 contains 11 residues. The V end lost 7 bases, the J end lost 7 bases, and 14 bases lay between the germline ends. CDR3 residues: CSAGLGGEQYF. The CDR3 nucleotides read TGCAGCGCTGGGTTGGGCGGGGAGCAGTACTTC.

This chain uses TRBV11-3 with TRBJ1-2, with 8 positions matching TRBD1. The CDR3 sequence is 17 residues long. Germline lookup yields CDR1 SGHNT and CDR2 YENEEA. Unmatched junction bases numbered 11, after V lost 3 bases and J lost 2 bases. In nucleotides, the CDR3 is TGTGCCAGCAGCTTTAGCCCCTCTACAGGGGGGAACTATGGCTACACCTTC. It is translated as CASSFSPSTGGNYGYTF.

The CDR3 region has the DNA TGTGCCAGCAGCTTTGGACAGCTATCCGGCTACACCTTC. This gives the protein CASSFGQLSGYTF. The chain joins TRBV7-9 to TRBJ1-2; the D gene is possibly TRBD1 (6 bases). The CDR3 consists of 13 residues. V lost 3 bases to trimming and J lost 8 bases, with 13 bases between them. CDR1 SEHNR and CDR2 FQNEAQ come from the germline V gene (reference sequence).

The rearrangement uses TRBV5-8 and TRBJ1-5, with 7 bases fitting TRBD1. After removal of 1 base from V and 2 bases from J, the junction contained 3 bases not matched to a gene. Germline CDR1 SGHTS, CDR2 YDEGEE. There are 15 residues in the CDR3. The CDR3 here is CASSLPGTGNQPQHF. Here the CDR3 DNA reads TGTGCCAGCAGCTTGCCCGGGACAGGCAATCAGCCCCAGCATTTT.

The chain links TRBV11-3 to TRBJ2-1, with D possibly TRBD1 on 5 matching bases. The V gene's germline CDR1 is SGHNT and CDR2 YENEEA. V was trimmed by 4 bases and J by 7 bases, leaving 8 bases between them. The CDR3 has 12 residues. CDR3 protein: CASSSDNNEQFF. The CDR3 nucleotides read TGTGCCAGCAGCTCGGACAATAATGAGCAGTTCTTC.